These T cell receptor beta chains were read from a single sample in a study of immune evolution from preneoplasia to lung adenocarcinoma. The table came from immunoSEQ multiplex PCR; TCRdb's copy has only in-frame clones and leaves some out. This table has more than 9,500 clones, 85% appearing once. Sequencing was performed on FFPE tissue from an adenomatous hyperplasia lung lesion. The source is a person between 50 and 69 years old with lung adenocarcinoma. Each CDR3 is given with its conserved first and last residue. Fields, in order: V gene, CDR3 protein.

v_call: TRBV5-5
cdr3_aa: CASSSQTGYTDTQYF

v_call: TRBV23-1
cdr3_aa: CARTLSPACTDTQYF

v_call: TRBV6-6
cdr3_aa: CASRFEGYTF

v_call: TRBV5-1
cdr3_aa: CASSLGSGGNTGELFF

v_call: TRBV7-2
cdr3_aa: CASSLEGRGEKLFF

v_call: TRBV21-1
cdr3_aa: CASSKGPGNNQPQHF

v_call: TRBV29-1
cdr3_aa: CSLLLRDTQYF

v_call: TRBV7-2
cdr3_aa: CASSLAGDPYEQYF

v_call: TRBV18
cdr3_aa: CASSDGQGPRNTEAFF

v_call: TRBV10-1
cdr3_aa: CASSEGTSGASTDTQYF

v_call: TRBV19
cdr3_aa: CASSSYRGGGYTF

v_call: TRBV19
cdr3_aa: CASRRTSGSVTGELFF

v_call: TRBV6-5
cdr3_aa: CASSRTGRNGNTIYF

v_call: TRBV30
cdr3_aa: CAWSVRGSGNQPQHF

v_call: TRBV15
cdr3_aa: CATSSTDRGNEKLFF

v_call: TRBV21-1
cdr3_aa: CASSVYYTGLTGELFF

v_call: TRBV5-1
cdr3_aa: CASSLDGRSNTEAFF

v_call: TRBV30
cdr3_aa: CAWSWGGEAFF

v_call: TRBV27
cdr3_aa: CASSYLTSGRQETQYF

v_call: TRBV11-2
cdr3_aa: CASSLGQGGIGVKNIQYF

v_call: TRBV14
cdr3_aa: CASSQQQQSEQYF

v_call: TRBV9
cdr3_aa: CASSVEGTGVWEQYF

v_call: TRBV7-6
cdr3_aa: CASSLARVDNEQFF

v_call: TRBV11-3
cdr3_aa: CASSLDGGSRDTQYF

v_call: TRBV11-1
cdr3_aa: CASSSRIGGTSYNEQFF

v_call: TRBV12-5
cdr3_aa: CASGLEISGTGGTSQTYEQYF

v_call: TRBV19
cdr3_aa: CASSIDGRSGNTIYF

v_call: TRBV19
cdr3_aa: CASSIDGGGPAGELFF

v_call: TRBV30
cdr3_aa: CAWQAGGYEQYF

v_call: TRBV4-1
cdr3_aa: CASSRTTANTEAFF

v_call: TRBV12-1
cdr3_aa: CASSQPGGQPPLNTEAFF

v_call: TRBV7-8
cdr3_aa: CASSLDRGIGEQYF

v_call: TRBV9
cdr3_aa: CASSHLPGQGRDEQYF

v_call: TRBV28
cdr3_aa: CASWGQGARGANVLTF

v_call: TRBV5-6
cdr3_aa: CASSPSTGTSGRVYNEQFF

v_call: TRBV5-8
cdr3_aa: CASSRARTGPKGELFF

v_call: TRBV11-3
cdr3_aa: CASSYTGDYSSYNEQFF

v_call: TRBV15
cdr3_aa: CATSSGGTADEQYF

v_call: TRBV27
cdr3_aa: CASRGSYTEAFF

v_call: TRBV5-1
cdr3_aa: CASSFSGHGTGYTEAFF

v_call: TRBV7-9
cdr3_aa: CASSLANGGYEQYF

v_call: TRBV2
cdr3_aa: CAITSRGASLSGANVLTF

v_call: TRBV7-2
cdr3_aa: CASSLSAAGLYNEQFF